These T cell receptor beta chains were read from a single sample in a study of cytomegalovirus exposure and HLA in healthy donors. Data came from immunoSEQ multiplex PCR; TCRdb stores just in-frame clones and leaves some out. The sample includes approximately 160,000 clones, around 82% of them seen just once. Sequences were obtained from PBMCs. These receptors all come from a woman aged 45-65 years in good health and CMV-seropositive. CDR3s include the opening cysteine and the closing phenylalanine or tryptophan.

V gene,CDR3 protein
TRBV11-2,CASSLEPGGGYTF
TRBV30,CAWSGQFELFF
TRBV7-8,CASSLLLSGEQYF
TRBV2,CASRDSPSTDTQYF
TRBV4-1,CASTSGTGGLRTSGNEQFF
TRBV12-5,CATRTGWGNEQFF
TRBV7-8,CASSLARRRGTATYEQYF
TRBV7-9,CASSRTGGEGYTF
TRBV19,CASSVLTGSGEQFF
TRBV30,CAWSGGRSDTQYF
TRBV9,CASSVNRGGQYF
TRBV14,CASSPTVASGNTIYF
TRBV7-3,CASSYRGMAEAFF
TRBV30,CAWSEADTQYF
TRBV30,CAWSGQAGEAFF
TRBV30,CAWSVRGGPQHF
TRBV27,CASSLYSGGNYEQYF
TRBV29-1,CSAERTGGGEQYF
TRBV5-1,CASSSDRGLNTEAFF
TRBV18,CASSPSSGGGTQYF
TRBV19,CASSTPGTGNNEQFF
TRBV6-6,CASSNTGGPSTDTQYF
TRBV30,CAWSPLVKNIQYF
TRBV30,CAWKTGTTYEQYF
TRBV9,CASSTWTAQTDGYTF
TRBV4-2,CASSQGFSGGGQETQYF
TRBV11-2,CASSRGLAGDTYNEQFF
TRBV4-1,CASSFAGAGPNTGELFF
TRBV19,CASRSDREGSYNSPLHF
TRBV9,CASSMKGAGNTIYF
TRBV5-4,CASSLRDRGYETQYF
TRBV7-6,CASSLAPLSGGQPQHF
TRBV30,CAWRGGGAGNEQFF
TRBV21-1,CASSKEGTAEANEKLFF
TRBV7-6,CASSFRRKNEKLFF
TRBV2,CASSDGGWEGAFF
TRBV12-5,CASGPPPDRTGNTIYF
TRBV30,CAWRRGTTGELFF
TRBV5-1,CASSFGPAMNTEAFF
TRBV15,CATSRDDRGTGGAGTGELFF
TRBV2,CASSIIPYNEQFF
TRBV6-1,CASISEGSSYNEQFF
TRBV5-6,CASSLVGTGYNEKLFF
TRBV13,CASSLGRTNYGYTF
TRBV5-8,CASSLRGPNYGYTF
TRBV6-5,CASKEGSGSADTQYF
TRBV9,CASSDRTSGGASDTQYF
TRBV5-1,CASSLVLAGSYNEQFF
TRBV12-5,CASGLVAGQFRSPLHF
TRBV5-1,CASSSEGTSGGAGTDTQYF
TRBV5-1,CASSFAGSPETQYF
TRBV5-1,CASKKAGTGVLMNSGANVLTF
TRBV6-5,CASSYSLGYEQYF
TRBV29-1,CSVDRDIEAFF
TRBV25-1,CASSPGLAGGLASYEQYF
TRBV19,CASRDRVAQPQHF
TRBV27,CASSLLGTGGYGYTF
TRBV9,CASSVGSGGYEQYF
TRBV30,CALQKTPNTEAFF
TRBV30,CAWRGNGELFF